This TCR beta chain is from a study of T cells in Graves' hyperthyroidism and ophthalmopathy. The investigators amplified TCR beta CDR3 regions from RNA transcripts. Initially, a first-round RT-PCR of the TCR CDR3 employed the HTBI primer set. One entry per CDR3 protein results from TCRdb running MiXCR on the multiplex PCR reads. The sample holds 800,000 or so distinct CDR3 sequences; 38% are singletons and the top ten take about 9%. Graves' hyperthyroidism showing no ophthalmopathy progression within 18 months was considered stable. Criteria for exclusion of patients were uncontrolled infection, other autoimmune disease, pregnancy or lactation. This clonotype has only a few counts. The clonotype originates from a man aged 18 to 29 with Graves' hyperthyroidism. Sequenced material: blood.

CDR3 sequence reads: CASSLEQPNEKLFF. The CDR3 DNA follows: TGCGCCAGCAGCTTGGAACAGCCGAATGAAAAACTGTTTTTT. The chain recombines TRBV5-1 with TRBJ1-4; D call uncertain. The CDR3 spans 14 residues. V lost 0 bases and J 5 bases, leaving 8 bases between the germline ends. The germline V gene encodes CDR1 SGHRS and CDR2 YFSETQ.